The 22 T cell receptor beta chains listed next were all sequenced from one sample in a study of blood T cell repertoires in COVID-19. Repertoires were generated with immunoSEQ multiplex PCR, while TCRdb's copy carries only in-frame clones and drops some. Of more than 110,000 clones detected, approximately 80% appear once; the ten largest clones hold approximately 6.1%. Sequences were obtained from peripheral blood. Receptors were obtained from a human donor in a cohort sampled during active COVID-19.

This chain connects TRBV7-9 to TRBJ1-6; no firm D call. Trimming stripped 8 bases from V and 5 bases from J, with 7 bases between. Germline CDR1 is SEHNR and CDR2 is FQNEAQ (reference sequence). The CDR3 extends over 12 amino acids. CDR3 nucleotide sequence: TGTGCCAGCCGCCAGAATAATTCACCCCTCCACTTT. This encodes CASRQNNSPLHF.

This chain connects TRBV30 to TRBJ1-2; tentative D call: TRBD1 (5 bases). The ends were cut back, 0 bases at V and 13 bases at J, with 12 bases in the middle. The V gene's germline CDR1 is GTSNPN and CDR2 SVGIG (reference sequence). The CDR3 spans 11 residues. The CDR3 coding sequence is TGTGCCTGGAGTGTAGTGGGGCCGCTCACCTTC. This codes for CAWSVVGPLTF.

J is TRBJ2-3 and V is TRBV11-2, with a possible D match to TRBD2 (5 bases). CDR3 size: 14 residues. Trimming took 6 bases from V and 1 from J, leaving 11 bases between them. Per germline, CDR1 SGHAT and CDR2 FQNNGV. The CDR3 protein is CASSPTGGTDTQYF. CDR3 nucleotides: TGTGCCAGCAGTCCTACCGGGGGCACAGATACGCAGTATTTT.

This clone has a handful of counts. The V gene is TRBV28, the J gene TRBJ1-1, with 8 positions matching TRBD1. The germline V gene encodes CDR1 MDHEN and CDR2 SYDVKM. The CDR3 extends over 15 amino acids. After removal of 5 bases from V and 8 bases from J, the junction contained 13 bases not matched to a gene. The CDR3 DNA follows: TGTGCCAGCAGTCACAGCGCCGGGACAGGCTCAGAAGCTTTCTTT. Residues: CASSHSAGTGSEAFF. The variable domain in full, completed from reference TRBV28 and TRBJ1-1, reads DVKVTQSSRYLVKRTGEKVFLECVQDMDHENMFWYRQDPGLGLRLIYFSYDVKMKEKGDIPEGYSVSREKKERFSLILESASTNQTSMYLCASSHSAGTGSEAFFGQGTRLTVV.

This clone has a single count. V is TRBV12-3 or TRBV12-4 and J is TRBJ1-6, with D hard to call. The CDR3 spans 12 residues. Trimming took 6 bases from V and 5 from J, leaving 5 bases between them. CDR3 DNA sequence: TGTGCCAGCAGACTTAATAATTCACCCCTCCACTTT. Protein product: CASRLNNSPLHF.

The chain employs TRBV6-6 and TRBJ2-1; a possible D gene is TRBD2 (5 bases). The length of the CDR3 is 16 residues. Germline V CDR1 and CDR2: MNHNY, SVGAGI (reference sequence). Trimming cost V 0 bases and J 0 bases, with 9 bases left between them. As DNA, the CDR3 is TGTGCCAGCAGTTACTCAACGGGGTTCTCCTACAATGAGCAGTTCTTC. It specifies CASSYSTGFSYNEQFF.

V and J are TRBV30 and TRBJ2-1; 8 positions agree with TRBD1. Germline loops: CDR1 GTSNPN, CDR2 SVGIG (reference sequence). The ends lost 0 bases at V and 9 bases at J; junction bases unmatched: 7. The CDR3 runs to 14 residues. The CDR3 region is CAWSVVRGPVEQFF. Here the CDR3 DNA reads TGTGCCTGGAGTGTAGTCAGGGGGCCCGTTGAGCAGTTCTTC.

This chain joins TRBV4-3 and TRBJ2-3; maybe TRBD2 (5 bases). The V and J ends lost 1 base and 0 bases respectively, with 8 bases between them. The germline CDR1 and CDR2 sequences are LGHNA and YSLEER. The CDR3 runs 15 residues. The CDR3 DNA sequence: TGCGCCAGCAGCCAAGGGACTCGGAGCACAGATACGCAGTATTTT. Its translation is CASSQGTRSTDTQYF.

This sequence joins TRBV11-3 and TRBJ2-2; maybe TRBD2 (6 bases). The V end was cut by 3 bases, the J end by 4 bases, with 12 bases between. This CDR3 has 15 residues. Germline loops: CDR1 SGHNT, CDR2 YENEEA. This CDR3 reads CASSLEGTGTGELFF. The CDR3 DNA reads TGTGCCAGCAGCTTGGAAGGGACTGGCACCGGGGAGCTGTTTTTT.

CDR3 bases: TGTGCCAGCCGGCCCCTAGGGCAGGGGACCTACGAGCAGTACTTC. Encoded protein: CASRPLGQGTYEQYF. The gene calls are TRBV28 and TRBJ2-7; D is perhaps TRBD1 (6 bases). Germline lookup yields CDR1 MDHEN and CDR2 SYDVKM. The V and J ends lost 8 bases and 2 bases respectively, with 19 bases between them. The CDR3 is made up of 15 amino acids.

There are a few counts of this clone. The chain links TRBV19 to TRBJ2-6; possible D gene TRBD1, 6 bases. The CDR3 consists of 15 residues. Germline assignment: CDR1 LNHDA and CDR2 SQIVND (reference sequence). Trimming removed 6 bases from V and 2 bases from J, with 11 bases in between. The CDR3 nucleotides read TGTGCCAGTAGCAAACAGGGCACTGGGGCCAACGTCCTGACTTTC. This translates into CASSKQGTGANVLTF.

The chain recombines TRBV5-6 with TRBJ2-2; TRBD2 matches 8 bases. The trim removed 2 bases at V and 6 bases at J, leaving 9 bases unmatched. CDR1 is SGHDT and CDR2 is YYEEEE in the germline V gene. The CDR3 is 16 residues long. The CDR3 DNA reads as TGTGCCAGCAGCTTCCGGGAGCGGGGGAGGGCCGGGGAGCTGTTTTTT. This translates into CASSFRERGRAGELFF. Based on the CDR3 plus reference TRBV5-6 and TRBJ2-2, the full variable domain is DAGVTQSPTHLIKTRGQQVTLRCSPKSGHDTVSWYQQALGQGPQFIFQYYEEEERQRGNFPDRFSGHQFPNYSSELNVNALLLGDSALYLCASSFRERGRAGELFFGEGSRLTVL.

V gene TRBV3-1 (or the pseudogene TRBV3-2) combines with J gene TRBJ2-5; TRBD2 matches at 9 bases. V lost 4 bases to trimming and J lost 5 bases; unmatched junction nucleotides: 8. The CDR3 length is 15 residues. Germline CDR1 and CDR2: LGHDT and YNNKEL (reference sequence). The CDR3 sequence is CASSPQRGAGETQYF. CDR3 sequence (DNA): TGTGCCAGCAGCCCCCAGCGGGGGGCGGGGGAGACCCAGTACTTC.

This clone has a single count. This rearrangement joins TRBV3-1 (or the pseudogene TRBV3-2) to TRBJ1-1; D is unresolved. The CDR3 has 14 amino acids. CDR1 is LGHDT, CDR2 YNNKEL, per germline (reference sequence). The V end lost 7 bases, the J end lost 4 bases, and 16 bases lay between the germline ends. CDR3 sequence reads: CASKIKGGSTEAFF. The CDR3 bases are TGTGCCAGCAAGATAAAGGGAGGATCCACTGAAGCTTTCTTT.

J is TRBJ2-7 and V is TRBV12-3 or TRBV12-4; 7 nucleotides align to TRBD1. CDR3 length: 13 residues. Germline trimming cut 6 bases from V and 3 bases from J; bases unmatched to any gene: 5. The CDR3 is CASSSGTDYEQYF. In nucleotides, the CDR3 is TGTGCCAGCAGCTCCGGGACAGACTACGAGCAGTACTTC.

This clone was seen ten or more times. The V gene is TRBV27, the J gene TRBJ1-1; D gene ambiguous. This CDR3 spans 15 amino acids. The germline V and J ends were trimmed by 4 bases and 0 bases, with 12 bases remaining between them. Germline V gene sequence: CDR1 MNHEY, CDR2 SMNVEV (reference sequence). DNA for the CDR3: TGTGCCAGCAGTTCGGAGACGGCCATGAACACTGAAGCTTTCTTT. This encodes CASSSETAMNTEAFF.

The chain uses TRBV13 and TRBJ1-2; 11 bases fit TRBD1. V dropped 7 bases and J dropped 5; count of bases not matched to a gene: 6. Germline V lookup: CDR1 PRHDT, CDR2 FYEKMQ (reference sequence). The CDR3 is 14 amino acids. Here the CDR3 reads CASKDRGRIYGYTF. CDR3 bases: TGTGCCAGCAAGGACAGGGGGCGGATATATGGCTACACCTTC.

The V and J genes are TRBV6-2 or TRBV6-3 and TRBJ1-1; 10 bases are shared with TRBD1. V gave up 5 bases and J gave up 4 bases; unmatched junction bases: 7. CDR3 length equals 15 residues. Germline CDR1 reads MNHEY; CDR2 reads SVGEGT. CDR3 in amino acids: CASSQYRTGGTEAFF. DNA for the CDR3: TGTGCCAGCAGTCAGTATCGGACAGGGGGCACTGAAGCTTTCTTT.

J is TRBJ1-2 and V is TRBV6-5; D unclear. Germline-derived CDR1 and CDR2 are MNHEY and SVGAGI. Between the trimmed V and J ends, which lost 10 bases and 0 bases, there was a span of 18 bases. The length of the CDR3 is 15 residues. DNA of the CDR3: TGTGCCATCTACTCCACGGGGAAAGCTAACTATGGCTACACCTTC. It yields the protein CAIYSTGKANYGYTF.

CDR3 sequence: CAIWRGGMGEQFF. CDR3 nucleotide sequence: TGTGCCATCTGGCGGGGGGGTATGGGTGAGCAGTTCTTC. This chain links TRBV10-3 with TRBJ2-1; 9 nucleotides align to TRBD2. The CDR3 length is 13 residues. Losses at the gene ends were 8 bases for V and 9 bases for J; bases not matched to a gene: 8. The germline CDR1 and CDR2 sequences are ENHRY and SYGVKD.

The chain links TRBV30 to TRBJ1-5; 7 bases match TRBD1. The J segment lost 1 base and the V segment lost 2 bases, leaving 5 bases of the junction unmatched. The CDR3 covers 15 residues. From germline, CDR1 is GTSNPN and CDR2 SVGIG (reference sequence). CDR3 coding DNA: TGTGCCTGGAGTTTGGGGGGACAGAGCAATCAGCCCCAGCATTTT. Protein sequence: CAWSLGGQSNQPQHF.

The CDR3: CASSPAGGLRSGELFF. The CDR3 DNA reads as TGTGCCAGCAGCCCCGCGGGTGGACTGAGGTCCGGGGAGCTGTTTTTT. The chain employs TRBV5-4 and TRBJ2-2, with a possible D match to TRBD2 (5 bases). With 4 bases removed from V and 6 bases from J, the gap between germline ends came to 19 bases. Germline CDR1 and CDR2: SGHNT and YYREEE (reference sequence). CDR3 length: 16 amino acids.